The sample holds one count of the clone carrying this TCR beta chain. The V end lost 5 bases, the J end lost 5 bases, and 9 bases lay between the germline ends. This CDR3 comprises 12 residues. Germline assignment: CDR1 MGHRA and CDR2 YSYEKL. Clones were sequenced by immunoSEQ multiplex PCR, and TCRdb holds only the in-frame ones, with some missing. The sample carries approximately 80,000 clones, about 88% recorded once. The record originates from a study of blood T cell repertoires in COVID-19. Study-level information: Samples taken during acute and convalescent COVID-19 were collected in the United States, Italy and Spain.

The gene calls are TRBV4-1 and TRBJ1-2; D may be TRBD1 (6 bases). This clonotype was obtained from a human donor in a cohort sampled during active COVID-19. What was sequenced was peripheral blood. CDR3 in DNA: TGCGCCAGCAGCAAACAGGGATATGGCTACACCTTC. Residues: CASSKQGYGYTF.